Detailed here is one T cell receptor (beta chain). Antigen unknown. The sample comes from a study of CD8 T cells in Susac syndrome. An input of about 0.5 to 1 ug of RNA was subjected to reverse transcription using random hexamers. The authors amplified TCR beta CDR3 across 54 Vbeta and 13 Jbeta using immunoSEQ multiplex PCR. One entry per CDR3 protein results from TCRdb running MiXCR on the immunoSEQ multiplex PCR reads. The table lists about 300,000 distinct CDR3 sequences, 65% to 90% of them singletons. From blood CD8+ and CD4+ T cells, TCR beta sequences were generated. In the multiple sclerosis control group, patients were treatment-naive and had stable or active relapsing-remitting disease. Study findings and constraints: The study recognized that the number of individuals in its TCR sequencing and HLA analysis was relatively small.

Between the trimmed V and J ends, which lost 2 bases and 9 bases, there was a span of 14 bases. The V gene's germline CDR1 is LGHNA and CDR2 YSLEER. The CDR3 covers 14 residues. The clonotype originates from a human donor with multiple sclerosis. The sample consisted of CD8+ T cells from PBMCs. This chain joins TRBV4-3 and TRBJ2-1, with D perhaps TRBD1 or TRBD2 (5 bases each). The CDR3 sequence: CASSQPGPPGEQFF. DNA of the CDR3: TGCGCCAGCAGCCAACCGGGGCCGCCCGGTGAGCAGTTCTTC.